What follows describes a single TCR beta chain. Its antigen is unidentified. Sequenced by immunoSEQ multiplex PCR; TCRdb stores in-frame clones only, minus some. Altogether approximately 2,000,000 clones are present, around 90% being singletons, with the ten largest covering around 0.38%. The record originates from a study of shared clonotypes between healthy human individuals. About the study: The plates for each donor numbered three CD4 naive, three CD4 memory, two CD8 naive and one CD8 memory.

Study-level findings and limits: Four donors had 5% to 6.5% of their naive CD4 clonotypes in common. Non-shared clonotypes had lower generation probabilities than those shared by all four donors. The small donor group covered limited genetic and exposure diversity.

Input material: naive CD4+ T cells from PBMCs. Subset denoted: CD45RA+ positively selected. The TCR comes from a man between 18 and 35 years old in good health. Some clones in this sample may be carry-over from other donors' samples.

CDR3: CASSLGPGGRNEQFF. In nucleotides, the CDR3 is TGTGCCAGCAGCTTAGGTCCAGGGGGGCGGAATGAGCAGTTCTTC. The rearrangement links TRBV7-2 to TRBJ2-1; D is possibly TRBD1 (7 bases). Trimming cost V 1 base and J 7 bases, with 14 bases left between them. The CDR3 extends over 15 amino acids. Germline CDR1 and CDR2: SGHTA and FQGNSA.